Shown below are 26 T cell receptor beta chains from a single sample sequenced in a study of blood T cell repertoires in COVID-19. Method: immunoSEQ multiplex PCR; TCRdb's copy keeps in-frame clones and lacks some. The sample contains 250,000 to 350,000 clones, about 89% of which appear only once. The sample consisted of peripheral blood. These receptors were obtained from a woman in her forties or fifties who had recovered from COVID-19.

The CDR3 DNA reads TGTGCCAGCAGTGAAGGTGGGCAGGGGAATGAAAAACTGTTTTTT. Amino acid sequence: CASSEGGQGNEKLFF. The J gene is TRBJ1-4, the V gene TRBV2; possibly TRBD1 for D (6 bases). The V end lost 1 base, the J end lost 5 bases, and 11 bases lay between the germline ends. CDR1 and CDR2 from the germline V gene are SNHLY and FYNNEI. The CDR3 contains 15 residues. Supplemented by reference TRBV2 and TRBJ1-4, the full variable domain reads EPEVTQTPSHQVTQMGQEVILRCVPISNHLYFYWYRQILGQKVEFLVSFYNNEISEKSEIFDDQFSVERPDGSNFTLKIRSTKLEDSAMYFCASSEGGQGNEKLFFGSGTQLSVL.

The chain combines TRBV3-1 (or the pseudogene TRBV3-2) with TRBJ2-5, with TRBD2 identical over 12 bases. V dropped 4 bases and J dropped 0; count of bases not matched to a gene: 3. CDR3 length equals 16 residues. From germline, CDR1 is LGHDT and CDR2 YNNKEL (reference sequence). CDR3 residues: CASSPGTSGYQETQYF. CDR3 in DNA: TGTGCCAGCAGCCCCGGGACTAGCGGGTACCAAGAGACCCAGTACTTC.

V usage is TRBV28 and J usage is TRBJ2-1, with D possibly matching TRBD2 (5 bases). The V gene's germline CDR1 is MDHEN and CDR2 SYDVKM. The CDR3 is 16 amino acids. Trimming took off 4 bases at V and 7 bases at J, with 20 bases between the two ends. The DNA for the CDR3 is TGTGCCAGCAGTTCCCGGGGTTTTTATCGAAGTAATGAGCAGTTCTTC. Translation: CASSSRGFYRSNEQFF.

V and J are TRBV7-9 and TRBJ2-1, with a tentative D call TRBD2 (5 bases). V lost 3 bases and J lost 15, with 18 bases in between. The V gene's germline CDR1 is SEHNR and CDR2 FQNEAQ (reference sequence). This CDR3 is 13 amino acids long. This chain's CDR3 is CASSFPSSPAGFF. The CDR3 DNA is TGTGCCAGCAGCTTCCCCAGCAGCCCCGCGGGGTTCTTC. The variable domain in full, with the rest retrieved from reference TRBV7-9 and TRBJ2-1, is DTGVSQNPRHKITKRGQNVTFRCDPISEHNRLYWYRQTLGQGPEFLTYFQNEAQLEKSRLLSDRFSAERPKGSFSTLEIQRTEQGDSAMYLCASSFPSSPAGFFGPGTRLTVL.

The chain is built from TRBV19 and TRBJ1-4; D unclear. The germline V gene has CDR1 LNHDA and CDR2 SQIVND (reference sequence). The CDR3 totals 12 residues. V lost 1 base and J lost 8, with 5 bases in between. In DNA, the CDR3 is TGTGCCAGTAGTATAGGGAGAGAAAAACTGTTTTTT. Protein: CASSIGREKLFF.

The chain has TRBV28 and TRBJ2-2; D remains ambiguous. Germline V gene data show CDR1 as MDHEN and CDR2 as SYDVKM. V was cut by 5 bases and J by 7 bases, with 11 bases left in between. This CDR3 is built from 13 residues. CDR3 sequence: CASSQSVVGELFF. The CDR3 coding sequence is TGTGCCAGCAGTCAGAGCGTAGTCGGGGAGCTGTTTTTT.

This chain links TRBV12-5 with TRBJ1-5; TRBD1 aligns across 8 bases. The V and J ends lost 1 base and 4 bases, in that order; junction bases with no gene match: 9. Germline loops: CDR1 LGHNT, CDR2 FRNRAP. This CDR3 region has 17 residues. This CDR3 is CASGLDGTGGGNQPQHF. The CDR3 DNA is TGTGCTAGTGGTTTGGACGGGACAGGCGGGGGAAATCAGCCCCAGCATTTT. The full variable domain, completed using reference TRBV12-5 and TRBJ1-5, is DARVTQTPRHKVTEMGQEVTMRCQPILGHNTVFWYRQTMMQGLELLAYFRNRAPLDDSGMPKDRFSAEMPDATLATLKIQPSEPRDSAVYFCASGLDGTGGGNQPQHFGDGTRLSIL.

The chain combines TRBV7-2 with TRBJ2-3; 7 bases are a match to TRBD2. Trimming removed 0 bases from V and 5 bases from J; junction bases left unmatched: 11. The CDR3 has 17 residues. Germline assignment: CDR1 SGHTA and CDR2 FQGNSA. The CDR3 protein is CASSLAGSGVRVDTQYF. The CDR3 DNA sequence: TGTGCCAGCAGCTTAGCCGGGAGCGGGGTTCGGGTAGATACGCAGTATTTT. Filled out from reference TRBV7-2 and TRBJ2-3, the complete variable domain reads GAGVSQSPSNKVTEKGKDVELRCDPISGHTALYWYRQSLGQGLEFLIYFQGNSAPDKSGLPSDRFSAERTGGSVSTLTIQRTQQEDSAVYLCASSLAGSGVRVDTQYFGPGTRLTVL.

The CDR3 nucleotides are TGTGCCAGCAGCCCCGACGGGTACAATGAGCAGTTCTTC. Translated, it gives CASSPDGYNEQFF. The chain employs TRBV6-6 and TRBJ2-1; D not certain. This CDR3 comprises 13 residues. Germline assignment: CDR1 MNHNY and CDR2 SVGAGI (reference sequence). The V and J ends lost 6 bases and 4 bases respectively, with 10 bases between them.

J is TRBJ1-6 and V is TRBV6-5; 7 bases map to TRBD1. The CDR3 extends over 15 amino acids. The germline CDR1 and CDR2 sequences are MNHEY and SVGAGI. V was pared by 1 base and J by 7 bases, with 4 bases of the junction left unmatched. CDR3 in amino acids: CASSYYGQENSPLHF. CDR3 nucleotides: TGTGCCAGCAGTTACTATGGACAGGAGAATTCACCCCTCCACTTT.

V usage is TRBV7-2 and J usage is TRBJ2-2; D not certain. Per the germline V gene, CDR1 is SGHTA and CDR2 is FQGNSA. This CDR3 is 14 amino acids long. Trimming removed 6 bases from V and 1 base from J, with 9 bases in between. The CDR3 here is CASRPKLNTGELFF. The CDR3 DNA reads as TGTGCCAGCAGGCCTAAATTGAACACCGGGGAGCTGTTTTTT.

CDR3 in DNA: TGTGCCAGCAGTTTATCCCCGGTCAGGGCCTTTGACGAGCAGTACTTC. This gives the protein CASSLSPVRAFDEQYF. V gene TRBV27 combines with J gene TRBJ2-7, with a possible D match to TRBD1 (5 bases). The germline V and J ends were trimmed by 0 bases and 5 bases, with 17 bases remaining between them. The CDR3 is 16 residues long. Germline CDR1 and CDR2: MNHEY and SMNVEV (reference sequence).

The rearrangement uses TRBV7-3 and TRBJ2-2; D is undetermined. The germline gives CDR1 SGHTA, CDR2 FQGTGA. The V end lost 2 bases, the J end lost 3 bases, and 13 bases lay between the germline ends. CDR3 length equals 16 residues. CDR3 loop: CASSLGRNRDTGELFF. For the CDR3, the DNA is TGTGCCAGCAGCTTAGGGCGAAACAGAGACACCGGGGAGCTGTTTTTT.

J is TRBJ2-7 and V is TRBV11-2; the match to TRBD1 covers 7 bases. The junction had 4 bases not matched to a gene; V was cut back by 7 bases and J by 4 bases. The CDR3 extends over 12 amino acids. Germline CDR1 reads SGHAT; CDR2 reads FQNNGV. CDR3 bases: TGTGCCAGCAAGCAGGGACAGTACGAGCAGTACTTC. Translating it yields CASKQGQYEQYF.

The CDR3 coding sequence is TGCGCCAGCAGTGAGTCGGGACTAGCTGGAGATACGCAGTATTTT. It is translated as CASSESGLAGDTQYF. The rearrangement links TRBV10-1 to TRBJ2-3; 9 bases fit TRBD2. The CDR3 runs 15 residues. The V segment lost 0 bases and the J segment 5 bases; nucleotides outside the gene matches: 3. Germline-derived CDR1 and CDR2 are WNHNN and SYGVQD (reference sequence).

The rearrangement links TRBV29-1 to TRBJ2-1, with 11 bases identical to TRBD2. This CDR3 comprises 14 residues. Trimming cost V 7 bases and J 4 bases; bases outside gene matches: 6. In germline, CDR1 is SQVTM, CDR2 ANQGSEA. The DNA for the CDR3 is TGCAGCGGTATAGCGGGAGGGACTTACAATGAGCAGTTCTTC. Protein: CSGIAGGTYNEQFF.

The chain uses TRBV7-9 and TRBJ1-6; TRBD1 might be the D (6 bases). The germline V and J ends were trimmed by 5 bases and 0 bases, with 14 bases remaining between them. Germline CDR1 SEHNR, CDR2 FQNEAQ (reference sequence). The CDR3 runs to 17 residues. In DNA form, the CDR3 reads TGTGCCAGCAGCCCCCAGGACAGCAGCTCCTATAATTCACCCCTCCACTTT. Protein: CASSPQDSSSYNSPLHF.

V gene TRBV27 combines with J gene TRBJ2-2; D is perhaps TRBD1 (5 bases). The CDR3 covers 16 residues. Deletions cut 5 bases from V and 6 bases from J, with 19 bases between. From germline, CDR1 is MNHEY and CDR2 SMNVEV (reference sequence). Here the CDR3 DNA reads TGTGCCAGCAGTCCCCGACAGCTAGGTTTCCCCGGGGAGCTGTTTTTT. Translated, it gives CASSPRQLGFPGELFF.

Concerning this clone itself: Different DNA sequences within this sample yield the same CDR3. The chain recombines TRBV28 with TRBJ1-2; D is undetermined. This CDR3 is 12 amino acids long. The V end lost 3 bases, the J end lost 3 bases, and 5 bases lay between the germline ends. Germline V gene data show CDR1 as MDHEN and CDR2 as SYDVKM. The DNA for the CDR3 is TGTGCCAGCAGTTTTGGCTACTATGGCTACACCTTC. As protein: CASSFGYYGYTF.

This chain uses TRBV3-1 (or the pseudogene TRBV3-2) with TRBJ2-2, with 8 nucleotides matching TRBD1. Looked up from germline, CDR1 is LGHDT and CDR2 is YNNKEL (reference sequence). J was trimmed by 5 bases and V by 4 bases; bases with no gene match: 15. The CDR3 has 18 residues. The CDR3 nucleotides are TGTGCCAGCAGCCCGTTTAGATGCGGACAGGGTAGTACCGGGGAGCTGTTTTTT. Its translation: CASSPFRCGQGSTGELFF.

This sequence joins TRBV19 and TRBJ2-7; D is ambiguous. CDR1 and CDR2 from the germline V gene are LNHDA and SQIVND (reference sequence). Deletions cut 6 bases from V and 2 bases from J, with 11 bases between. The CDR3 consists of 13 residues. In DNA, the CDR3 is TGTGCCAGTAGCCCCGACAACCCCTACGAGCAGTACTTC. Translated: CASSPDNPYEQYF.

This clone has only one observation. The chain has TRBV5-4 and TRBJ2-1, with a tentative D call TRBD1 (5 bases). V lost 4 bases and J 0 bases, leaving 11 bases between the germline ends. The CDR3 has 15 amino acids. CDR1 and CDR2 from the germline V gene are SGHNT and YYREEE (reference sequence). CDR3 region: CASSQDTSSYNEQFF. The CDR3 DNA follows: TGTGCCAGCAGCCAGGACACGAGCTCCTACAATGAGCAGTTCTTC.

The CDR3 DNA reads TGTGCCAGCAGCTCGACAGGGGAAAACATTCAGTACTTC. Its protein product is CASSSTGENIQYF. The chain joins TRBV27 to TRBJ2-4; TRBD1 agrees at 8 bases. V shed 6 bases and J 5 bases; nucleotides not matched to a gene: 3. The germline V gene encodes CDR1 MNHEY and CDR2 SMNVEV (reference sequence). CDR3 size: 13 residues.

This clone was observed a handful of times. This sequence joins TRBV11-3 and TRBJ2-1, with TRBD1 identical over 9 bases. The CDR3 runs 15 residues. V lost 5 bases to trimming and J lost 8 bases; unmatched junction nucleotides: 10. In germline, CDR1 is SGHNT, CDR2 YENEEA. The CDR3 loop reads CASSSLTGGWDEQFF. The CDR3 DNA sequence: TGTGCCAGCAGCAGCCTGACAGGGGGTTGGGATGAGCAGTTCTTC.

This clone showed up just once. The genes are TRBV11-2 and TRBJ2-5; D possibly corresponds to TRBD1 (5 bases). The ends were cut back, 5 bases at V and 1 base at J, with 14 bases in the middle. Germline V CDR1 and CDR2: SGHAT, FQNNGV. CDR3 length: 15 residues. The CDR3 protein is CASSPRQLGQETQYF. The CDR3 DNA reads as TGTGCCAGCAGCCCCCGACAGTTGGGCCAAGAGACCCAGTACTTC.

The chain recombines TRBV5-1 with TRBJ1-3, with D perhaps matching TRBD1 (5 bases). Germline lookup yields CDR1 SGHRS and CDR2 YFSETQ. Trimming stripped 0 bases from V and 0 bases from J, with 7 bases between. The CDR3 has 15 amino acids. CDR3 in DNA: TGCGCCAGCAGCTTGGAGGGGTTCTCTGGAAACACCATATATTTT. Amino acid sequence: CASSLEGFSGNTIYF.